This T cell receptor beta chain derives from a study of memory CD4+ T cells and cytomegalovirus serostatus (dated by TCRdb to about 2019). As for the study more broadly: A total of about 35 healthy Belgian adults, of whom 9 were CMV seropositive and some 25 were CMV seronegative, were included in the cohort. The study sequenced CD4+ memory TCRbeta repertoires of a Belgian cohort with known cytomegalovirus serostatus to replicate a published TCR-based CMV serostatus classifier.

The Quick-DNA Microprep Kit was used to extract genomic DNA from the sorted cells. Amplification of TCRbeta DNA was done with the immunoSEQ hsTCRbeta kit, following the protocol from the manufacturer. TCRbeta libraries were sequenced on an Illumina MiSeq instrument. The original methods were these. Removing out-of-frame sequences left 2,204,828 distinct TCRbeta sequences, an average of around 67,000 per individual. Each individual was scored using the number of about 180 previously reported CMV-associated TCRbeta sequences that the individual carried and the total number of productive distinct TCRbeta sequences. A beta-binomial model was reimplemented in Python, and random forests from scikit-learn, run with default parameters, were trained on data from the US cohort. Classifier performance on the Belgian cohort was summarized as median AUC with percentile confidence intervals calculated over 10,000 bootstrap iterations. This is the immuneACCESS table as TCRdb keeps it, with only in-frame sequences that have V and J called. A part of the clones is gone; compared with another copy, unresolved V genes explain less than half, and the rest is unexplained. The V and J calls and clone size come from that table; D and trimming were worked out from the DNA. In this sample the table shows around 53,000 clones, roughly 80% of which occur a single time. The ten largest clones represent about 0.82% of the sample.

A FACSAria II was used to sort memory CD4+ T cells, defined as single viable CD3+CD4+CD8-CD45RO+ cells. CMV serostatus was determined with a Roche Elecsys assay detecting serum IgG against CMV pp150, pp28, p38 and p52. Following thawing, total CD4+ T cells were enriched through positive selection using CD4 magnetic microbeads. Samples originated from another study that specifically interrogated the CD4+ T cell memory repertoire. Peripheral blood mononuclear cells were isolated and cryopreserved according to standard operating procedures, and serum was kept at -80 degrees C. The staining used CD3-PerCP (BW264/56), CD4-APC (RPA-T4), CD45RO-PE (UCHT1) and CD8-Pacific Orange (3B5) antibodies, and Sytox blue was used to exclude non-viable cells. Results the study describes overall, beyond this receptor: The original-framework classifier achieved a median bootstrapped AUC of approximately 0.95 with a 95% CI of 0.76-1.00 on the Belgian cohort. The results were interpreted as suggesting that the CMV-associated TCR signature is mostly present in the CD4+ memory repertoire. For CMV serostatus prediction, a median bootstrapped AUC of approximately 0.95 was reached with the original framework, and a median bootstrapped AUC of approximately 0.9 was reached with a US-trained random forest. Only CD4+CD45RO+ memory cells were sequenced, unlike the original study, which covered naive and memory CD4+ and CD8+ populations. Among the 150 to 200 previously reported CMV-associated TCRbeta sequences, 67 showed up in the CD4+ memory repertoires, with each one found in between one and five individuals.

V and J are truncated by 8 bases and 0 bases respectively, leaving an intervening sequence of 8 bases. The CDR3 covers 12 residues, taking in both the cysteine and the phenylalanine. Only the CDR3 portion is preserved as DNA: 36 bases, with reading frame beginning at the first base. The germline V gene yields ENHRY for CDR1 and SYGVKD for CDR2. This clone has a single count. There is no known antigen for this receptor. No base quality information exists; no much larger clone differs at one position. The sequence came from an adult in good health and CMV-seronegative. The chain uses TRBV10-3 and TRBJ2-7; perhaps TRBD2 is the D gene, with 6 bases matching. The material sequenced was memory CD4+ T cells from blood. In nucleotide form, the sequence is TGTGCCATCGGACTACTCTCCTACGAGCAGTACTTC. This yields the protein CAIGLLSYEQYF.